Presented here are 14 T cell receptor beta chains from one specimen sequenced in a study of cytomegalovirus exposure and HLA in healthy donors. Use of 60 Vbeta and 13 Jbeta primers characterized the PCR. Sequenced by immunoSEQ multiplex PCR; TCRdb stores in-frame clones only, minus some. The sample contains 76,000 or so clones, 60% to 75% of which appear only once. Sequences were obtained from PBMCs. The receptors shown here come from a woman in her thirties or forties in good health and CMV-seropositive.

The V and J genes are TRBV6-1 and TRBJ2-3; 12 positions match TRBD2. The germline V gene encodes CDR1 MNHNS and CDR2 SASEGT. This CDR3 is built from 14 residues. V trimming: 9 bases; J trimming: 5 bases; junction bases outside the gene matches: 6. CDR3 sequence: CASLAGGPGDTQYF. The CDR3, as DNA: TGTGCCAGTCTAGCGGGAGGGCCGGGAGATACGCAGTATTTT.

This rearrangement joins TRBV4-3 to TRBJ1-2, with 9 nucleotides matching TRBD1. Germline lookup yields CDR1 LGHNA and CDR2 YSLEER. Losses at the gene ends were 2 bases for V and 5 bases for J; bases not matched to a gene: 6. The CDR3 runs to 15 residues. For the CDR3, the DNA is TGCGCCAGCAGCCAAAGGGACAGGGCCGTTTATGGCTACACCTTC. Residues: CASSQRDRAVYGYTF.

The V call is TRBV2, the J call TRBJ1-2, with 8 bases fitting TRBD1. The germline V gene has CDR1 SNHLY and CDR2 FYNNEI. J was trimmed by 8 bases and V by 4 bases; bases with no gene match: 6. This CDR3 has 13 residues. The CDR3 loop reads CASSGPGQAGYTF. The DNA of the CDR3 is TGTGCCAGCAGTGGACCGGGACAGGCGGGCTACACCTTC.

The CDR3 protein is CASSVLQGSGNEQFF. CDR3 nucleotide sequence: TGTGCCAGCAGCGTGTTACAGGGATCGGGCAATGAGCAGTTCTTC. The chain has TRBV9 and TRBJ2-1; D perhaps matches TRBD1 (6 bases). Per the germline V gene, CDR1 is SGDLS and CDR2 is YYNGEE. The CDR3 is 15 amino acids. V was shortened by 2 bases and J by 6 bases, with 15 bases between the two germline ends.

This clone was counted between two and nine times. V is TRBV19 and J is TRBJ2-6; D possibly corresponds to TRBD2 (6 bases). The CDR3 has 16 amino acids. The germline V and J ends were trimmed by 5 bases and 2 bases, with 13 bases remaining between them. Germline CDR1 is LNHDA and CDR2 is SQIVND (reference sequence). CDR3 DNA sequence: TGTGCCAGTAGTTTGCAGGGAGGAACTGGGGCCAACGTCCTGACTTTC. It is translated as CASSLQGGTGANVLTF.

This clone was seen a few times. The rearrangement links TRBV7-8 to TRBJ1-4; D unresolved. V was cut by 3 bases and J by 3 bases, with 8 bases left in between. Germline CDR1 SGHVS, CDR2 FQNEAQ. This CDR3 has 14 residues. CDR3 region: CASSFARSNEKLFF. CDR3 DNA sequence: TGTGCCAGCAGCTTTGCTAGGTCTAATGAAAAACTGTTTTTT.

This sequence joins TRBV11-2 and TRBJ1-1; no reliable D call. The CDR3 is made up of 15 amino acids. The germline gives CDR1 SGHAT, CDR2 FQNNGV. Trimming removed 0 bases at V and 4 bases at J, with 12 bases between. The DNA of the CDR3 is TGTGCCAGCAGCTTAGAAACCGGGATCGGCACTGAAGCTTTCTTT. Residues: CASSLETGIGTEAFF.

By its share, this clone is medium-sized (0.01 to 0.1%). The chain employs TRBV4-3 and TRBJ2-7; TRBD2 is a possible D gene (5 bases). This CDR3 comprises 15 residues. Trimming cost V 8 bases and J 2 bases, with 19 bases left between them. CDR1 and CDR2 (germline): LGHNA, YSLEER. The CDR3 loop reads CASSKGQRSAYEQYF. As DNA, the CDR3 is TGCGCCAGCTCCAAAGGCCAGCGGTCGGCCTACGAGCAGTACTTC.

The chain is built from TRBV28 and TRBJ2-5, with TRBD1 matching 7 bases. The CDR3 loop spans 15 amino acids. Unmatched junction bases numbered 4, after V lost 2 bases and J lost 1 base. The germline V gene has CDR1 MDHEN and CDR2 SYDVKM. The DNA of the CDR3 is TGTGCCAGCAGTTTAGGGACAGCCGTCCAAGAGACCCAGTACTTC. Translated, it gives CASSLGTAVQETQYF.

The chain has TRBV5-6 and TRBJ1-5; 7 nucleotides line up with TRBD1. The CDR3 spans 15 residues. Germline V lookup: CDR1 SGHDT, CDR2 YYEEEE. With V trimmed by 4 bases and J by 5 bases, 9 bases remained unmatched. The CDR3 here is CASSRRDRVHQPQHF. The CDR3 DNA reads TGTGCCAGCAGCCGGAGGGACAGAGTTCATCAGCCCCAGCATTTT.

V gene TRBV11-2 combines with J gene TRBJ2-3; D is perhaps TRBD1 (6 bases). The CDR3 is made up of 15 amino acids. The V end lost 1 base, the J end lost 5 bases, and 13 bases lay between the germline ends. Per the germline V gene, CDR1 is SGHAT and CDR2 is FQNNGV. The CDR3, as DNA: TGTGCCAGCAGCTTAGCTGGGGGCGCGTTAGATACGCAGTATTTT. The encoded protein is CASSLAGGALDTQYF.

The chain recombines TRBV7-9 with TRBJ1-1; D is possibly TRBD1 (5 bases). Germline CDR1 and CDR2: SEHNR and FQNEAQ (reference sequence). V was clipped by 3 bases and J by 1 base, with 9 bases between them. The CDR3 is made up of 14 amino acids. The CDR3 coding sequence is TGTGCCAGCAGCTTCTTGACAGAGAACACTGAAGCTTTCTTT. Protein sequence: CASSFLTENTEAFF.

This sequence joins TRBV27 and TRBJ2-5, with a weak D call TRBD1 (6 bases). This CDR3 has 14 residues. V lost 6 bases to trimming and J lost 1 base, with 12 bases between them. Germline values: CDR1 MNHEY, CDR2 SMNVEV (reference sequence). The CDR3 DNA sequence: TGTGCCAGCAGCTCAGGGGTGGGCCAAGAGACCCAGTACTTC. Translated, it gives CASSSGVGQETQYF.

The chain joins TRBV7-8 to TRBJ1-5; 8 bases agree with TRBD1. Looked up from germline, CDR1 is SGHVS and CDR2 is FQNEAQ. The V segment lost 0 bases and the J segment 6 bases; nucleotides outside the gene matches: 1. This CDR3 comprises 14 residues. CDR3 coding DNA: TGTGCCAGCAGCTTAGCGGACAGGGTTCAGCCCCAGCATTTT. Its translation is CASSLADRVQPQHF.